The entry below describes one T cell receptor beta chain. Germline V gene data show CDR1 as MNHNS and CDR2 as SASEGT. This CDR3 is built from 17 residues. V was pared by 2 bases and J by 2 bases, with 15 bases between. The data originate from a study of blood T cell repertoires in COVID-19. Study overall: The samples span acute and convalescent COVID-19 from the United States, Italy and Spain. The analysed material was cDNA or gDNA that came from T cells, B-cell-depleted T cells, or PBMCs.

This table comes from immunoSEQ multiplex PCR, and its TCRdb copy is limited to in-frame clones, with some not included. Found here are about 670,000 clones, around 90% of them singletons; the top ten hold over 0.2%. The rearrangement joins TRBV6-1 to TRBJ2-2; D is unclear. The specimen was peripheral blood. The receptor was derived from a woman between 18 and 29 years old with acute or convalescent COVID-19. The CDR3 protein is CASSELRGLQNTGELFF. DNA of the CDR3: TGTGCCAGCAGTGAACTGCGCGGTTTACAAAACACCGGGGAGCTGTTTTTT.